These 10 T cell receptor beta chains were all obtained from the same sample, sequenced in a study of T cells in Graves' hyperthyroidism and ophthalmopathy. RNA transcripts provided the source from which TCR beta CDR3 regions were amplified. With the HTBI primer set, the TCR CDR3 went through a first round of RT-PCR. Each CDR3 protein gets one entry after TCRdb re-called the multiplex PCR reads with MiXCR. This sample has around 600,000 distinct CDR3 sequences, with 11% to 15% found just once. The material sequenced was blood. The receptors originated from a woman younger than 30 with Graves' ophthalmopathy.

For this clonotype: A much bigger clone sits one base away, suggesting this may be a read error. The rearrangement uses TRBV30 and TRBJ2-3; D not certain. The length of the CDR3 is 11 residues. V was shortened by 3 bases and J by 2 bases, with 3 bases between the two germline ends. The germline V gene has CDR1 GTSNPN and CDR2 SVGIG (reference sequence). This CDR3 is CAWSLTDTQYF. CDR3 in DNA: TGTGCCTGGAGCCTCACAGATACGCAGTATTTT. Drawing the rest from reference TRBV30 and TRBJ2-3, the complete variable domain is SQTIHQWPATLVQPVGSPLSLECTVEGTSNPNLYWYRQAAGRGLQLLFYSVGIGQISSEVPQNLSASRPQDRQFILSSKKLLLSDSGFYLCAWSLTDTQYFGPGTRLTVL.

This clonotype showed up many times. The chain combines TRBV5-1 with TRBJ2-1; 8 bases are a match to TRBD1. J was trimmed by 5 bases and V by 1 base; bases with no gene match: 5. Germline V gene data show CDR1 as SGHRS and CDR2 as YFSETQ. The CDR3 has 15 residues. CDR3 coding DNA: TGCGCCAGCAGCTTGTTCAACAGGGGGGACAATGAGCAGTTCTTC. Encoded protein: CASSLFNRGDNEQFF.

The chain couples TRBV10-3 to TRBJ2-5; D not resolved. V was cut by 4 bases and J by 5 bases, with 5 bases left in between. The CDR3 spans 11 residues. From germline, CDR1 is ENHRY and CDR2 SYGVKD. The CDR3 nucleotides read TGTGCCATCAGTGCTGGGGAGACCCAGTACTTC. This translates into CAISAGETQYF.

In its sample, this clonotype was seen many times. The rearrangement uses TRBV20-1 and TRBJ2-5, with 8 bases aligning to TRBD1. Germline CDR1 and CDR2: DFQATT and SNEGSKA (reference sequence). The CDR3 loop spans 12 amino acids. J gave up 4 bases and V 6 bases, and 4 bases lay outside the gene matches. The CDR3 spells CSANRGRETQYF. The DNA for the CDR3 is TGCAGTGCGAACAGGGGGAGAGAGACCCAGTACTTC.

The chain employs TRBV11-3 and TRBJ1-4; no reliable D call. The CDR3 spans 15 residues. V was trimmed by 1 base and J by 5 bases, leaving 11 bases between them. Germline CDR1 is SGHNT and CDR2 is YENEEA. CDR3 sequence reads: CASSLVWTPNEKLFF. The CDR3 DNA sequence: TGTGCCAGCAGCTTAGTATGGACCCCCAATGAAAAACTGTTTTTT.

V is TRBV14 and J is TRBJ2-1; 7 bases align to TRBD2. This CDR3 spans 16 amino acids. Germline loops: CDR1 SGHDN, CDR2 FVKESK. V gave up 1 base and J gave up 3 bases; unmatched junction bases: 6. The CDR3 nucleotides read TGTGCCAGCAGCCAAGTAGGGGCGGGGGTCTACAATGAGCAGTTCTTC. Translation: CASSQVGAGVYNEQFF.

For the CDR3, the DNA is TGTGCCAGCAGCCTGGATAGCGGGAGGGCCTCACGGGAGCAGTTCTTC. Amino acid sequence: CASSLDSGRASREQFF. This rearrangement joins TRBV3-1 to TRBJ2-1, with TRBD2 matching 11 bases. Germline V lookup: CDR1 LGHDT, CDR2 YNNKEL (reference sequence). With 4 bases clipped from V and 10 bases from J, the junction kept 12 bases outside the gene matches. This CDR3 is built from 16 residues.

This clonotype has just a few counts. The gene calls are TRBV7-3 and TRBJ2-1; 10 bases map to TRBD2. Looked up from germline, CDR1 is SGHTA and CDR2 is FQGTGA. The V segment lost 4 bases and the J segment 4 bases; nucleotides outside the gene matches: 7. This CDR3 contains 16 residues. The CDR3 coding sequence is TGTGCCAGCAGCTCCTCCGGGACTAGCGTATACAATGAGCAGTTCTTC. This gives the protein CASSSSGTSVYNEQFF.

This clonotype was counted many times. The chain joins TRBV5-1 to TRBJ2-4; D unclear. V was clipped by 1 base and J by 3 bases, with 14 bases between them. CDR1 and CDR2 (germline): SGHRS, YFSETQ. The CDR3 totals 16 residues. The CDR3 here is CASSLTVGFSKNIQYF. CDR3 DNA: TGCGCCAGCAGCTTGACAGTGGGTTTTAGCAAAAACATTCAGTACTTC.

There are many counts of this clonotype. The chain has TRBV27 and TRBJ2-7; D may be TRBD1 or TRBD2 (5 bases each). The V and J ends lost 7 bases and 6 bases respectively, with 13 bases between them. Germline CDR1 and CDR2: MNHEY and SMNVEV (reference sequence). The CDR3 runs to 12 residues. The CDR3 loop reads CASMGPSGEQYF. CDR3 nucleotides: TGTGCCAGCATGGGACCTTCGGGCGAGCAGTACTTC.